This TCR beta chain was captured in a study of human T cells and chemical hapten exposure. Study context: Skin on the upper inner arm, around 2 cm by around 2 cm in size, was sensitized with 2% DPC.

The V gene's germline CDR1 is SGHKS and CDR2 YYEKEE (reference sequence). The CDR3 extends over 17 amino acids. V was clipped by 0 bases and J by 1 base, with 15 bases between them. Time point: patch test 2, 6 weeks after DPC sensitization. Regarding treatment: therapeutic diphenylcyclopropenone sensitization with weekly scalp DPC. Study-wide results and limits: Expanded TCRs showed more large CDR3 clusters than pre-sensitization or healthy control sets.

Regarding this clonotype: Its antigen is still unknown.

TCRdb ran MiXCR on the RACE reads and lists one entry per CDR3 protein. Of a few hundred thousand distinct CDR3 sequences in the sample, about 6% were seen once. V gene TRBV5-5 combines with J gene TRBJ2-3, with a tentative D call TRBD1 (6 bases). Sequenced here: whole blood, sampled in connection with sensitization to the hapten diphenylcyclopropenone (DPC). This sequence was found in a woman aged 18-29 years with alopecia areata. Some clones in this sample may be carry-over from other donors' samples. In DNA, the CDR3 is TGTGCCAGCAGCTTGGGACACAGGGAGACCGGCACAGATACGCAGTATTTT. It is translated as CASSLGHRETGTDTQYF.